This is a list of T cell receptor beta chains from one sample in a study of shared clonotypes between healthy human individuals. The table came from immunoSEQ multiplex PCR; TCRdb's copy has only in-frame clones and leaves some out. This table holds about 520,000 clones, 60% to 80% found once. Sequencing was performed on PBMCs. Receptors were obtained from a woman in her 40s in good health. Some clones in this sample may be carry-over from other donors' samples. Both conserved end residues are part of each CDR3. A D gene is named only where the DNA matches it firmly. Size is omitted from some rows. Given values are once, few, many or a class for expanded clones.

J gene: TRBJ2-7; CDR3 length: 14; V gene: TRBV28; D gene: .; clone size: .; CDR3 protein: CASSLMDSGYEQYF; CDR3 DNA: TGTGCCAGCAGTTTAATGGACAGCGGGTACGAGCAGTACTTC
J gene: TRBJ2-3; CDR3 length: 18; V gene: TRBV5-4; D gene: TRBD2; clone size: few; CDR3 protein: CASSLGSGSPRSTDTQYF; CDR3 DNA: TGTGCCAGCAGCTTGGGTAGCGGGAGTCCTCGGAGCACAGATACGCAGTATTTT
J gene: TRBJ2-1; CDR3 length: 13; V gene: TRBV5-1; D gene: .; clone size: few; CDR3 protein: CASSLGTDNEQFF; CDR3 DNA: TGCGCCAGCAGCTTGGGTACCGACAATGAGCAGTTCTTC
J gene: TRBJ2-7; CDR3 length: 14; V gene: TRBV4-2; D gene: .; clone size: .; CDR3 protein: CASSQAGLSYEQYF; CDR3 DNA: TGTGCCAGCAGCCAAGCAGGACTATCCTACGAGCAGTACTTC
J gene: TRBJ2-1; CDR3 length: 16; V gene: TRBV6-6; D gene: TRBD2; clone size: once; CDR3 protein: CASSKTLAGGINEQFF; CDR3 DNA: TGTGCCAGCAGTAAAACACTAGCGGGAGGCATCAATGAGCAGTTCTTC
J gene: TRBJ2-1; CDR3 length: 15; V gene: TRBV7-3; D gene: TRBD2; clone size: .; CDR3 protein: CASSPLAGRYNEQFF; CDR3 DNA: TGTGCCAGCAGCCCCTTAGCGGGGAGATACAATGAGCAGTTCTTC
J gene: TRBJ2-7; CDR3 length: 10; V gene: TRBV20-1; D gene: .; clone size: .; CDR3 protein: CSAERYEQYF; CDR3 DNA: TGCAGTGCTGAAAGATACGAGCAGTACTTC
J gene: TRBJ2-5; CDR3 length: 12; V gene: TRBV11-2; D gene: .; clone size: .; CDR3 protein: CASSFFQETQYF; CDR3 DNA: TGTGCCAGCAGCTTCTTCCAAGAGACCCAGTACTTC
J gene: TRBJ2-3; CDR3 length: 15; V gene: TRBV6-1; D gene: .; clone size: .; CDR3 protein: CASSETGGGTDTQYF; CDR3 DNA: TGTGCCAGCAGTGAAACGGGTGGAGGCACAGATACGCAGTATTTT
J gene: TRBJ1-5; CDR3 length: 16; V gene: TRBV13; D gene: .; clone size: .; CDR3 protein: CASSLGWDGLNQPQHF; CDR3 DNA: TGTGCCAGCAGCTTAGGCTGGGACGGACTCAATCAGCCCCAGCATTTT
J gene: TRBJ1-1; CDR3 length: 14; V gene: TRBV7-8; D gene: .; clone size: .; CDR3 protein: CASRLWAMNTEAFF; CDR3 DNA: TGTGCCAGCAGGTTGTGGGCCATGAACACTGAAGCTTTCTTT
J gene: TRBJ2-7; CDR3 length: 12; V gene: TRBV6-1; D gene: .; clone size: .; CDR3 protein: CASSAGSYEQYF; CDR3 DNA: TGTGCCAGCAGTGCAGGGTCCTACGAGCAGTACTTC
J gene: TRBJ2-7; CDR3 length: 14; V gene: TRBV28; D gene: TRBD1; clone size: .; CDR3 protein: CASSSGQALDEQYF; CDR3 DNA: TGTGCCAGCAGTTCGGGACAGGCCCTCGACGAGCAGTACTTC
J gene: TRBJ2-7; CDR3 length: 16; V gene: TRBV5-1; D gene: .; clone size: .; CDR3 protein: CASSLADRTFSYEQYF; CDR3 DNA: TGCGCCAGCAGCTTGGCCGACAGGACCTTCTCCTACGAGCAGTACTTC
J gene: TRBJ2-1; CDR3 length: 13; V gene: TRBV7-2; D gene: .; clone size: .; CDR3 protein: CASSLIQGNEQFF; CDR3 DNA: TGTGCCAGCAGCTTAATTCAGGGAAATGAGCAGTTCTTC
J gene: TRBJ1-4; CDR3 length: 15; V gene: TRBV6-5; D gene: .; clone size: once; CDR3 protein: CASSRGPRGDEKLFF; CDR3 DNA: TGTGCCAGCAGTCGCGGACCTCGAGGGGATGAAAAACTGTTTTTT